A single sample gave rise to the 18 T cell receptor beta chains below, sequenced in a study of blood T cell repertoires in COVID-19. Repertoires were generated with immunoSEQ multiplex PCR, while TCRdb's copy carries only in-frame clones and drops some. The top ten hold roughly 3.3% of the sample, which has around 370,000 clones, 90% to 95% seen once. Specimen: peripheral blood. Receptor source: a woman younger than 30 who had recovered from COVID-19.

This clone was seen more than once but under ten times. This chain links TRBV6-2 or TRBV6-3 with TRBJ2-7, with D tentatively TRBD2 (6 bases). Trimming pared 5 bases from V and 4 bases from J, leaving 9 bases between. Germline CDR1 and CDR2: MNHEY and SVGEGT. The CDR3 is 12 residues long. The DNA of the CDR3 is TGTGCCAGCAGTACTGGGGGGTACGAGCAGTACGTC. Translating gives CASSTGGYEQYV.

The chain joins TRBV28 to TRBJ2-3; TRBD2 agrees at 10 bases. The CDR3 totals 17 residues. V lost 0 bases to trimming and J lost 4 bases; unmatched junction nucleotides: 7. Germline-derived CDR1 and CDR2 are MDHEN and SYDVKM. In DNA form, the CDR3 reads TGTGCCAGCAGTTTATGGTCTAGCGGGAGTATGGCAGATACGCAGTATTTT. Its protein product is CASSLWSSGSMADTQYF. Based on the CDR3 plus reference TRBV28 and TRBJ2-3, the full variable domain is DVKVTQSSRYLVKRTGEKVFLECVQDMDHENMFWYRQDPGLGLRLIYFSYDVKMKEKGDIPEGYSVSREKKERFSLILESASTNQTSMYLCASSLWSSGSMADTQYFGPGTRLTVL.

The chain recombines TRBV7-2 with TRBJ2-1; weak D call: TRBD2 (6 bases). The CDR3 has 15 residues. Germline V gene data show CDR1 as SGHTA and CDR2 as FQGNSA. Trimming pared 3 bases from V and 5 bases from J, leaving 14 bases between. Here the CDR3 DNA reads TGTGCCAGCAGCTTTCAGGGACTTATTAACAATGAGCAGTTCTTC. This codes for CASSFQGLINNEQFF. The entire variable domain, with the rest obtained from reference TRBV7-2 and TRBJ2-1, is as follows: GAGVSQSPSNKVTEKGKDVELRCDPISGHTALYWYRQSLGQGLEFLIYFQGNSAPDKSGLPSDRFSAERTGGSVSTLTIQRTQQEDSAVYLCASSFQGLINNEQFFGPGTRLTVL.

A single count supports this clone. The chain carries TRBV19 and TRBJ1-2; maybe TRBD1 (6 bases). V dropped 3 bases and J dropped 4 bases, with 18 bases sitting between them. The CDR3 extends over 16 amino acids. In germline, CDR1 is LNHDA, CDR2 SQIVND (reference sequence). This CDR3 is CASSITRRTVGYGYTF. In DNA form, the CDR3 reads TGTGCCAGTAGTATCACACGGCGGACAGTCGGCTATGGCTACACCTTC. Full variable domain (rest looked up from reference TRBV19 and TRBJ1-2): DGGITQSPKYLFRKEGQNVTLSCEQNLNHDAMYWYRQDPGQGLRLIYYSQIVNDFQKGDIAEGYSVSREKKESFPLTVTSAQKNPTAFYLCASSITRRTVGYGYTFGSGTRLTVV.

V is TRBV6-5 and J is TRBJ1-4; D possibly corresponds to TRBD1 (6 bases). V shed 5 bases and J shed 8 bases, with 12 bases lying between them. Germline values: CDR1 MNHEY, CDR2 SVGAGI. The CDR3 covers 13 residues. The CDR3 protein is CASSRQVEEKLFF. In DNA form, the CDR3 reads TGTGCCAGCAGTCGACAGGTAGAGGAAAAACTGTTTTTT.

V usage is TRBV24-1 and J usage is TRBJ2-3, with 14 bases fitting TRBD2. The CDR3 is 16 residues long. Trimming removed 3 bases from V and 4 bases from J; junction bases left unmatched: 2. Germline CDR1 is KGHDR and CDR2 is SFDVKD. CDR3 loop: CATSDRLAGGADTQYF. Here the CDR3 DNA reads TGTGCCACCAGTGATCGACTAGCGGGAGGGGCAGATACGCAGTATTTT.

The gene calls are TRBV19 and TRBJ2-5; 9 bases fit TRBD2. J gave up 5 bases and V 1 base, and 2 bases lay outside the gene matches. Germline V gives CDR1 LNHDA, CDR2 SQIVND (reference sequence). The CDR3 loop spans 14 amino acids. The CDR3 is CASSIGGRAETQYF. In DNA, the CDR3 is TGTGCCAGTAGTATAGGCGGGAGGGCGGAGACCCAGTACTTC.

This clone was observed a handful of times. V gene TRBV6-5 combines with J gene TRBJ1-6, with TRBD1 matching 10 bases. Germline V CDR1 and CDR2: MNHEY, SVGAGI. Trimming took 0 bases from V and 8 from J; bases not matched to a gene: 1. The CDR3 totals 15 residues. In DNA, the CDR3 is TGTGCCAGCAGTTACTCCGGGACAGGGGATTCACCCCTCCACTTT. Its translation is CASSYSGTGDSPLHF.

The J gene is TRBJ2-3, the V gene TRBV29-1; D is perhaps TRBD1 (5 bases). The CDR3 sequence is 14 residues long. Deletions cut 4 bases from V and 0 bases from J, with 11 bases between. Germline CDR1 SQVTM, CDR2 ANQGSEA. The CDR3 bases are TGCAGCGTTGTTCGCAGGGCTAGCACAGATACGCAGTATTTT. This translates into CSVVRRASTDTQYF.

This clone was counted once. This sequence joins TRBV5-6 and TRBJ2-7, with 9 bases aligning to TRBD1. The CDR3 sequence is 14 residues long. Germline assignment: CDR1 SGHDT and CDR2 YYEEEE. J lost 0 bases, V lost 5 bases, and 3 bases had no gene match. The CDR3 loop reads CASRWTGDSYEQYV. The CDR3 DNA follows: TGTGCCAGCAGGTGGACAGGGGACTCCTACGAGCAGTACGTC.

CDR3 nucleotide sequence: TGTGCCAGCGCGATGAGCGGACCCACAGATACGCAGTATTTT. This sequence encodes CASAMSGPTDTQYF. The chain couples TRBV7-8 to TRBJ2-3; a possible D gene is TRBD2 (5 bases). The CDR3 consists of 14 residues. Trimming took 8 bases from V and 2 from J, leaving 14 bases between them. The germline V gene encodes CDR1 SGHVS and CDR2 FQNEAQ.

This clone was counted a few times. This chain joins TRBV7-8 and TRBJ2-7; TRBD1 matches at 10 bases. Germline V gives CDR1 SGHVS, CDR2 FQNEAQ. Trimming at V came to 5 bases and at J to 1 base, leaving 5 bases not matched to a gene. CDR3 length: 15 residues. DNA for the CDR3: TGTGCCAGCAGCGTCGGACAGGGGGTATCCTACGAGCAGTACGTC. Protein product: CASSVGQGVSYEQYV.

The V gene is TRBV27, the J gene TRBJ1-2, with unresolved D. Germline V gene sequence: CDR1 MNHEY, CDR2 SMNVEV (reference sequence). The CDR3 totals 13 residues. V was shortened by 7 bases and J by 5 bases, with 14 bases between the two germline ends. The CDR3 region has the DNA TGTGCCAGCAAGGTGGGGAGGTCATATGGCTACACCTTC. Its protein product is CASKVGRSYGYTF.

The V call is TRBV18, the J call TRBJ2-1; 9 bases align to TRBD2. The germline V gene has CDR1 KGHSH and CDR2 LQKENI. The trim removed 3 bases at V and 9 bases at J, leaving 12 bases unmatched. The CDR3 contains 16 residues. CDR3 residues: CASSPIAGALVIEQFF. The CDR3 DNA reads TGTGCCAGCTCACCTATAGCGGGAGCCTTGGTAATTGAGCAGTTCTTC. The full variable domain, its missing parts supplied by reference TRBV18 and TRBJ2-1, is NAGVMQNPRHLVRRRGQEARLRCSPMKGHSHVYWYRQLPEEGLKFMVYLQKENIIDESGMPKERFSAEFPKEGPSILRIQQVVRGDSAAYFCASSPIAGALVIEQFFGPGTRLTVL.

With respect to this clone: The junction departs from germline at one end; a sequencing error may be responsible. The CDR3 DNA sequence: TGTGCCAGCAGCCTAGGGACTTCTGGAAACACCATATATTTT. Amino acids: CASSLGTSGNTIYF. The V call is TRBV13, the J call TRBJ1-3; D possibly corresponds to TRBD1 (5 bases). Germline V gene lookup returns CDR1 PRHDT and CDR2 FYEKMQ (reference sequence). The CDR3 sequence is 14 residues long.

The chain couples TRBV7-9 to TRBJ2-7; D might be TRBD1 (6 bases). CDR1 is SEHNR, CDR2 FQNEAQ, per germline (reference sequence). The CDR3 loop spans 15 amino acids. With 2 bases removed from V and 0 bases from J, the gap between germline ends came to 11 bases. In nucleotides, the CDR3 is TGTGCCAGCAGCTTACCAGGGGAGAGCTCCTACGAGCAGTACGTC. Translating it yields CASSLPGESSYEQYV.

V is TRBV3-1 (or the pseudogene TRBV3-2) and J is TRBJ1-5; 9 nucleotides line up with TRBD1. Germline CDR1 and CDR2: LGHDT and YNNKEL (reference sequence). V was pared by 4 bases and J by 4 bases, with 20 bases of the junction left unmatched. CDR3 length: 20 residues. The CDR3 loop reads CASSPTPGQGAIFENQPQHF. The CDR3 nucleotides are TGTGCCAGCAGCCCTACCCCGGGACAGGGTGCTATATTCGAGAATCAGCCCCAGCATTTT.

DNA of the CDR3: TGTGCCAGCAGCTTATATTCCAGAGGCGGTGAAGCTTTCTTT. This sequence encodes CASSLYSRGGEAFF. The chain couples TRBV7-9 to TRBJ1-1; D not certain. CDR1 is SEHNR, CDR2 FQNEAQ, per germline (reference sequence). The V gene lost 2 bases and the J gene lost 7 bases, with 14 bases spanning the gap. The CDR3 runs to 14 residues.